The 25 T cell receptor beta chains given below trace back to one sample, sequenced in a study of T-cell memory formation after mild COVID-19 listed by TCRdb under 2021. Libraries were built with 5' RACE. TCRdb shows the sequencer as Illumina NovaSeq 6000. TCRdb reanalyzed the raw reads on its own, using fastp at Q25 for trimming and MiXCR for clone calling, and kept in-frame beta chains. Each entry merges the rows of one CDR3 protein and shows their most common DNA and genes. This sample has about 62,000 distinct CDR3 sequences in its table, and about a tenth of those were observed once. The top ten clones comprise about 1% of the sample. The sample comprised PBMCs or a T cell subset sorted from them (not recorded which). These receptors originate from a man aged 18-30 years who had mild COVID-19 (a few samples of this study predate the infection). The sample titles of this study are shuffled in the database, so cell type and time point are left out; the donor was told from shared clones.

This clonotype has more than one count but fewer than ten. This chain joins TRBV27 and TRBJ2-3, with D perhaps matching TRBD2 (5 bases). CDR3 length: 13 amino acids. Germline loops: CDR1 MNHEY, CDR2 SMNVEV (reference sequence). Trimming removed 8 bases from V and 2 bases from J, with 11 bases in between. In DNA, the CDR3 is TGTGCCAGCGAGGACTGGACCACAGATACGCAGTATTTT. Translated: CASEDWTTDTQYF.

This clonotype showed up just a few times. The chain recombines TRBV5-1 with TRBJ1-4; possible D gene TRBD1, 6 bases. Germline-derived CDR1 and CDR2 are SGHRS and YFSETQ. The germline V and J ends were trimmed by 1 base and 8 bases, with 15 bases remaining between them. The CDR3 totals 15 residues. As DNA, the CDR3 is TGCGCCAGCAGCTTGTTCGGGGGGCGCGGGGAAAAACTGTTTTTT. It translates to CASSLFGGRGEKLFF.

The J gene is TRBJ2-5, the V gene TRBV7-9; D remains unclear. The CDR3 loop spans 14 amino acids. V shed 2 bases and J shed 4 bases, with 11 bases lying between them. In germline, CDR1 is SEHNR, CDR2 FQNEAQ (reference sequence). The DNA for the CDR3 is TGTGCCAGCAGCTTAAATACGGAATCAGAGACCCAGTACTTC. This encodes CASSLNTESETQYF.

In its sample, this clonotype was seen many times. V gene TRBV20-1 combines with J gene TRBJ2-1, with 8 bases fitting TRBD2. CDR3 length: 15 amino acids. Germline CDR1 is DFQATT and CDR2 is SNEGSKA (reference sequence). Trimming removed 0 bases from V and 4 bases from J; junction bases left unmatched: 5. CDR3: CSARDYSGGYNEQFF. In DNA form, the CDR3 reads TGCAGTGCTAGAGATTACAGCGGGGGTTACAATGAGCAGTTCTTC.

The CDR3 loop is CASRSGVGNTIYF. Written as DNA, the CDR3 is TGTGCCAGCAGATCAGGGGTAGGAAACACCATATATTTT. The J gene is TRBJ1-3, the V gene TRBV9, with D possibly being TRBD1 (6 bases). The V gene's germline CDR1 is SGDLS and CDR2 YYNGEE. CDR3 size: 13 residues. V lost 5 bases to trimming and J lost 4 bases, with 10 bases between them.

In this sample, this clonotype turned up many times. The gene calls are TRBV9 and TRBJ2-1; no reliable D call. V was cut by 3 bases and J by 4 bases, with 8 bases left in between. The CDR3 is 13 residues long. Germline CDR1 SGDLS, CDR2 YYNGEE. CDR3 residues: CASSARAYNEQFF. The CDR3, as DNA: TGTGCCAGCAGCGCCCGGGCTTACAATGAGCAGTTCTTC.

This clonotype occurred many times. V is TRBV9 and J is TRBJ2-3, with D tentatively TRBD2 (5 bases). The germline V gene has CDR1 SGDLS and CDR2 YYNGEE. V was pared by 5 bases and J by 3 bases, with 16 bases between. The CDR3 consists of 15 residues. The DNA of the CDR3 is TGTGCCAGCAGTCGCATCACTCGGGGAACAGATACGCAGTATTTT. The encoded protein is CASSRITRGTDTQYF.

The chain uses TRBV23-1 and TRBJ2-7, with D unclear. TRBV23-1 is sorted into the ORF group, with uncertain function. The CDR3 is made up of 15 amino acids. V was clipped by 3 bases and J by 3 bases, with 15 bases between them. CDR3 nucleotide sequence: TGCGCCAGCAGTCACAAACCCACCACCAACTACGAGCAGTACGTC. This gives the protein CASSHKPTTNYEQYV.

This clonotype was seen ten or more times. This chain uses TRBV20-1 with TRBJ2-5; 9 positions match TRBD2. Trimming cost V 7 bases and J 0 bases; bases outside gene matches: 3. The CDR3 spans 13 residues. In germline, CDR1 is DFQATT, CDR2 SNEGSKA (reference sequence). CDR3 in amino acids: CSGLAGDQETQYF. CDR3 DNA: TGCAGTGGTTTAGCGGGGGACCAAGAGACCCAGTACTTC.

This clonotype was seen repeatedly, ten times or more. The rearrangement links TRBV5-1 to TRBJ2-1; 8 bases fit TRBD1. Per germline, CDR1 SGHRS and CDR2 YFSETQ. This CDR3 has 15 amino acids. V was clipped by 2 bases and J by 6 bases; unmatched bases: 7. In DNA, the CDR3 is TGCGCCAGCAGCTTAGCAAGACAGGGGTCCAATGAGCAGTTCTTC. Encoded protein: CASSLARQGSNEQFF.

In its sample, this clonotype was seen many times. The chain employs TRBV5-1 and TRBJ2-1, with 11 bases matching TRBD2. CDR3 size: 15 residues. Germline-derived CDR1 and CDR2 are SGHRS and YFSETQ. Trimming took 4 bases from V and 9 from J; bases not matched to a gene: 9. The chain's CDR3 is CASSRGLAGGREQFF. The CDR3 DNA is TGCGCCAGCAGCAGAGGCCTAGCGGGGGGACGTGAGCAGTTCTTC.

This clonotype was seen at least ten times. This chain uses TRBV7-3 with TRBJ2-1; 7 nucleotides line up with TRBD2. CDR1 is SGHTA and CDR2 is FQGTGA in the germline V gene. Trimming at V came to 2 bases and at J to 1 base, leaving 5 bases not matched to a gene. CDR3 length: 16 amino acids. CDR3: CASSLEGRGSYNEQFF. CDR3 coding DNA: TGTGCCAGCAGCTTAGAGGGGCGGGGGTCCTACAATGAGCAGTTCTTC.

The rearrangement uses TRBV20-1 and TRBJ1-5; 8 positions match TRBD1. Germline V gene lookup returns CDR1 DFQATT and CDR2 SNEGSKA (reference sequence). Unmatched junction bases numbered 7, after V lost 6 bases and J lost 6 bases. The CDR3 runs to 13 residues. CDR3 amino acids: CSAVDRESQPQHF. The CDR3 coding sequence is TGCAGTGCCGTGGACAGGGAAAGTCAGCCCCAGCATTTT.

This clonotype was seen at least ten times. The genes are TRBV11-2 and TRBJ2-1; 8 positions match TRBD2. Germline values: CDR1 SGHAT, CDR2 FQNNGV. CDR3 length equals 16 residues. Trimming took 1 base from V and 9 from J; bases not matched to a gene: 11. The CDR3 here is CASSLAVASGWGEQFF. The DNA for the CDR3 is TGTGCCAGCAGCTTAGCAGTGGCTAGCGGGTGGGGTGAGCAGTTCTTC.

The V gene is TRBV6-5, the J gene TRBJ1-1, with D possibly matching TRBD1 (6 bases). V was cut by 10 bases and J by 8 bases, with 20 bases left in between. CDR3 size: 13 residues. Germline CDR1 is MNHEY and CDR2 is SVGAGI. The CDR3 loop is CATRRGNFAEAFF. In nucleotides, the CDR3 is TGTGCCACCCGGAGGGGGAATTTTGCCGAAGCTTTCTTT.

This clonotype occurred a few times. The genes are TRBV29-1 and TRBJ2-7; maybe TRBD1 (5 bases). This CDR3 is 12 amino acids long. Trimming took off 7 bases at V and 2 bases at J, with 12 bases between the two ends. Per the germline V gene, CDR1 is SQVTM and CDR2 is ANQGSEA. CDR3 coding DNA: TGCAGCGCCGTGACAGAGACCTACGAGCAGTACTTC. Its protein product is CSAVTETYEQYF.

The V and J genes are TRBV5-1 and TRBJ2-5; 8 nucleotides match TRBD2. Trimming at V came to 3 bases and at J to 4 bases, leaving 11 bases not matched to a gene. CDR3 length equals 16 residues. Germline V gene data show CDR1 as SGHRS and CDR2 as YFSETQ. The CDR3 here is CASSSGGAGSRETQYF. The CDR3, as DNA: TGCGCCAGCAGCTCCGGGGGGGCCGGTTCACGAGAGACCCAGTACTTC.

The rearrangement joins TRBV7-9 to TRBJ2-3, with D hard to call. Deletions cut 4 bases from V and 3 bases from J, with 11 bases between. This CDR3 region has 14 residues. Germline values: CDR1 SEHNR, CDR2 FQNEAQ (reference sequence). DNA of the CDR3: TGTGCCAGCAGCTCTCGTCTTTTTACAGATACGCAGTATTTT. Its translation: CASSSRLFTDTQYF.

The J gene is TRBJ2-2, the V gene TRBV5-1; 7 nucleotides align to TRBD1. The CDR3 loop spans 14 amino acids. The V gene end was trimmed by 7 bases and the J gene end by 0 bases; junction bases not matched to a gene: 3. Germline CDR1 SGHRS, CDR2 YFSETQ. The CDR3 spells CASLGTANTGELFF. CDR3 nucleotide sequence: TGCGCCAGCCTCGGGACAGCGAACACCGGGGAGCTGTTTTTT. The variable domain in full, with the rest retrieved from reference TRBV5-1 and TRBJ2-2, is KAGVTQTPRYLIKTRGQQVTLSCSPISGHRSVSWYQQTPGQGLQFLFEYFSETQRNKGNFPGRFSGRQFSNSRSEMNVSTLELGDSALYLCASLGTANTGELFFGEGSRLTVL.

This clonotype was detected many times. V and J are TRBV20-1 and TRBJ2-3; the D is unclear. Trimming shortened V by 5 bases and J by 0 bases, and 15 bases separated the two germline ends. The CDR3 totals 15 residues. CDR1 is DFQATT, CDR2 SNEGSKA, per germline (reference sequence). CDR3 sequence: CSASHYMQSTDTQYF. The DNA of the CDR3 is TGCAGTGCTTCCCACTACATGCAAAGCACAGATACGCAGTATTTT.

This chain joins TRBV7-2 and TRBJ2-5; a possible D gene is TRBD1 (6 bases). Germline V gene lookup returns CDR1 SGHTA and CDR2 FQGNSA. The V and J ends lost 6 bases and 4 bases respectively, with 15 bases between them. The CDR3 extends over 14 amino acids. The CDR3 sequence is CASRMTGGGETQYF. The CDR3 nucleotides are TGTGCCAGCAGGATGACAGGAGGTGGAGAGACCCAGTACTTC.

V gene TRBV7-9 combines with J gene TRBJ2-7; 7 bases line up with TRBD1. V gave up 2 bases and J gave up 3 bases; unmatched junction bases: 10. The germline gives CDR1 SEHNR, CDR2 FQNEAQ (reference sequence). CDR3 size: 16 residues. CDR3 bases: TGTGCCAGCAGCTTATATGAGGGGACAGAAAACTACGAGCAGTACTTC. Its protein product is CASSLYEGTENYEQYF.

The rearrangement links TRBV5-6 to TRBJ2-3; 7 bases are shared with TRBD2. Germline CDR1 is SGHDT and CDR2 is YYEEEE. The CDR3 is made up of 16 amino acids. With 4 bases clipped from V and 5 bases from J, the junction kept 13 bases outside the gene matches. CDR3 sequence (DNA): TGTGCCAGCAGCCCGTTCGGGGCGGGGGAGAGAGATACGCAGTATTTT. As protein: CASSPFGAGERDTQYF.

The sample holds many counts of this clonotype. The chain links TRBV7-2 to TRBJ2-7; no clear D gene. The CDR3 has 13 amino acids. Trimming took off 5 bases at V and 4 bases at J, with 12 bases between the two ends. CDR1 is SGHTA, CDR2 FQGNSA, per germline. The CDR3 here is CASSLSPLYEQYF. The CDR3 region has the DNA TGTGCCAGCAGCCTTTCACCACTTTACGAGCAGTACTTC.

The chain joins TRBV19 to TRBJ1-1, with a weak D call TRBD1 (6 bases). V shed 7 bases and J shed 1 base, with 10 bases lying between them. Per the germline V gene, CDR1 is LNHDA and CDR2 is SQIVND (reference sequence). This CDR3 is 13 amino acids long. Here the CDR3 DNA reads TGTGCCAGTACCACGGGGGCGAACACTGAAGCTTTCTTT. This sequence encodes CASTTGANTEAFF.